The 31 T cell receptor beta chains presented below share a single source sample, sequenced in a study of blood T cell repertoires in COVID-19. The method was immunoSEQ multiplex PCR; TCRdb's version includes in-frame clones alone and lacks a portion of them. The sample includes 300,000 to 350,000 clones, 90% seen only once; the top ten take about 4.5%. The sample consisted of PBMCs or T cells enriched from blood (not recorded which). The receptors derive from a woman aged 18 to 35 with acute COVID-19.

The V call is TRBV28, the J call TRBJ1-6, with 8 bases fitting TRBD1. The J segment lost 9 bases and the V segment lost 3 bases, leaving 4 bases of the junction unmatched. The CDR3 consists of 14 residues. CDR1 is MDHEN and CDR2 is SYDVKM in the germline V gene. In DNA form, the CDR3 reads TGTGCCAGCAGTTTTGACAGGGGAAGTTCACCCCTCCACTTT. Protein product: CASSFDRGSSPLHF.

The chain combines TRBV18 with TRBJ1-1; 7 bases are a match to TRBD1. V trimming: 3 bases; J trimming: 0 bases; junction bases outside the gene matches: 4. The CDR3 extends over 15 amino acids. The V gene's germline CDR1 is KGHSH and CDR2 LQKENI. The CDR3 here is CASSPPRGMNTEAFF. CDR3 sequence (DNA): TGTGCCAGCTCACCTCCCAGGGGGATGAACACTGAAGCTTTCTTT. The whole variable domain, filled in from reference TRBV18 and TRBJ1-1, reads NAGVMQNPRHLVRRRGQEARLRCSPMKGHSHVYWYRQLPEEGLKFMVYLQKENIIDESGMPKERFSAEFPKEGPSILRIQQVVRGDSAAYFCASSPPRGMNTEAFFGQGTRLTVV.

The CDR3 DNA sequence: TGTGCCAGCAGCTTAGATGGGACTAGCGGCTACGAGCAGTACTTC. It codes for CASSLDGTSGYEQYF. The chain carries TRBV11-3 and TRBJ2-7; 11 nucleotides agree with TRBD2. The length of the CDR3 is 15 residues. V lost 0 bases and J lost 3; bases outside the gene matches: 1. Germline V lookup: CDR1 SGHNT, CDR2 YENEEA.

V and J are TRBV24-1 and TRBJ2-1; the match to TRBD1 covers 9 bases. Germline assignment: CDR1 KGHDR and CDR2 SFDVKD. The length of the CDR3 is 15 residues. The V and J ends lost 6 bases and 7 bases, in that order; junction bases with no gene match: 9. The CDR3 nucleotides are TGTGCCACCAGTACCCCGGGACAGGGTAAAAATGAGCAGTTCTTC. Protein: CATSTPGQGKNEQFF.

This chain uses TRBV6-5 with TRBJ2-7; 9 bases are shared with TRBD1. Germline CDR1 MNHEY, CDR2 SVGAGI. The CDR3 totals 15 residues. V lost 0 bases, J lost 2 bases, and 2 bases stayed unmatched. Here the CDR3 reads CASSYSTGGTYEQYF. The DNA of the CDR3 is TGTGCCAGCAGTTACTCAACAGGGGGCACCTACGAGCAGTACTTC.

The sample holds one count of this clone. CDR3 loop: CASSEDSSSYNSPLHF. CDR3 coding DNA: TGTGCCAGCAGTGAAGACAGTAGCTCCTATAATTCACCCCTCCACTTT. The genes are TRBV2 and TRBJ1-6; D is undetermined. The CDR3 covers 16 residues. V gave up 1 base and J gave up 0 bases, with 7 bases separating them. The germline V gene has CDR1 SNHLY and CDR2 FYNNEI. Drawing the rest from reference TRBV2 and TRBJ1-6, the complete variable domain is EPEVTQTPSHQVTQMGQEVILRCVPISNHLYFYWYRQILGQKVEFLVSFYNNEISEKSEIFDDQFSVERPDGSNFTLKIRSTKLEDSAMYFCASSEDSSSYNSPLHFGNGTRLTVT.

This clone was picked up one time. The CDR3 DNA reads TGTGCCAGCACCCTAGGACAGGGTGAATCGGAGACCCAGTACTTC. Its protein is CASTLGQGESETQYF. The V call is TRBV6-5, the J call TRBJ2-5; the match to TRBD1 covers 8 bases. Trimming took 7 bases from V and 5 from J; bases not matched to a gene: 12. There are 15 residues in the CDR3. The germline V gene encodes CDR1 MNHEY and CDR2 SVGAGI.

This chain joins TRBV15 and TRBJ2-2; D is uncertain. V was clipped by 0 bases and J by 6 bases, with 5 bases between them. CDR3 length: 13 residues. CDR1 and CDR2 from the germline V gene are LNHNV and YYDKDF (reference sequence). Written as DNA, the CDR3 is TGTGCCACCAGCAGAGAGAGCTCCGGGGAGCTGTTTTTT. Translating gives CATSRESSGELFF.

This chain links TRBV11-2 with TRBJ2-1; D call uncertain. From germline, CDR1 is SGHAT and CDR2 FQNNGV. V was shortened by 4 bases and J by 6 bases, with 13 bases between the two germline ends. The CDR3 is 14 amino acids. CDR3: CASSSTPPSNEQFF. CDR3 DNA sequence: TGTGCCAGCAGCTCCACTCCCCCTAGCAATGAGCAGTTCTTC.

J is TRBJ2-5 and V is TRBV5-1, with TRBD2 matching over 14 bases. The ends lost 4 bases at V and 5 bases at J; junction bases unmatched: 10. The CDR3 is made up of 17 amino acids. Germline V CDR1 and CDR2: SGHRS, YFSETQ. Written as DNA, the CDR3 is TGCGCCAGCAGCCCCGGACTAGCGGGAGGTCCTTTCGAGACCCAGTACTTC. Protein: CASSPGLAGGPFETQYF. Together with reference TRBV5-1 and TRBJ2-5, the CDR3 gives the full variable domain: KAGVTQTPRYLIKTRGQQVTLSCSPISGHRSVSWYQQTPGQGLQFLFEYFSETQRNKGNFPGRFSGRQFSNSRSEMNVSTLELGDSALYLCASSPGLAGGPFETQYFGPGTRLLVL.

The genes are TRBV14 and TRBJ1-4; a possible D gene is TRBD1 (6 bases). Trimming removed 0 bases at V and 7 bases at J, with 15 bases between. CDR3 size: 16 residues. CDR1 and CDR2 from the germline V gene are SGHDN and FVKESK. CDR3 loop: CASSQDRQAHFEKLFF. As DNA, the CDR3 is TGTGCCAGCAGCCAAGATCGACAGGCACATTTTGAAAAACTGTTTTTT.

The chain recombines TRBV4-1 with TRBJ2-1, with 10 bases fitting TRBD1. The CDR3 sequence is 15 residues long. V lost 4 bases to trimming and J lost 7 bases; unmatched junction nucleotides: 7. Germline CDR1 and CDR2: MGHRA and YSYEKL. CDR3 residues: CASSLGTGDFNEQFF. The CDR3 nucleotides are TGCGCCAGCAGCCTCGGGACAGGGGATTTTAATGAGCAGTTCTTC.

The rearrangement links TRBV29-1 to TRBJ2-1, with 8 bases fitting TRBD2. The CDR3 contains 14 residues. From germline, CDR1 is SQVTM and CDR2 ANQGSEA. Trimming removed 7 bases from V and 2 bases from J; junction bases left unmatched: 7. Written as DNA, the CDR3 is TGCAGCGCGCTACGGGAGGGCACCTACAATGAGCAGTTCTTC. Translation: CSALREGTYNEQFF.

In this sample, this clone turned up once. The chain uses TRBV28 and TRBJ1-5; D is unclear. Germline CDR1 reads MDHEN; CDR2 reads SYDVKM. There are 13 residues in the CDR3. The V end lost 4 bases, the J end lost 3 bases, and 7 bases lay between the germline ends. CDR3 sequence: CASSSDFNQPQHF. The CDR3 region has the DNA TGTGCCAGCAGTTCAGACTTCAATCAGCCCCAGCATTTT.

This clone was counted a single time. The chain joins TRBV5-1 to TRBJ2-5, with 11 bases fitting TRBD2. V was clipped by 4 bases and J by 1 base; unmatched bases: 3. CDR3 length: 15 amino acids. Germline assignment: CDR1 SGHRS and CDR2 YFSETQ. The CDR3 DNA sequence: TGCGCCAGCAGCCCTGGGACTAGCGGCCAAGAGACCCAGTACTTC. Translating gives CASSPGTSGQETQYF.

The rearrangement links TRBV28 to TRBJ1-1; 11 bases match TRBD1. CDR3 length equals 16 residues. Unmatched junction bases numbered 5, after V lost 4 bases and J lost 1 base. From germline, CDR1 is MDHEN and CDR2 SYDVKM. CDR3 in amino acids: CASSWTGGTGNTEAFF. The CDR3 nucleotides are TGTGCCAGCAGTTGGACAGGGGGCACGGGGAACACTGAAGCTTTCTTT.

The rearrangement joins TRBV30 to TRBJ1-3; D not certain. The CDR3 is made up of 15 amino acids. Germline V gene data show CDR1 as GTSNPN and CDR2 as SVGIG (reference sequence). Trimming pared 1 base from V and 0 bases from J, leaving 10 bases between. CDR3 protein: CAWSGEEGSGNTIYF. CDR3 nucleotides: TGTGCCTGGAGTGGGGAGGAGGGCTCTGGAAACACCATATATTTT.

The genes are TRBV7-9 and TRBJ1-3; 7 bases are a match to TRBD1. V lost 5 bases to trimming and J lost 0 bases; unmatched junction nucleotides: 13. Germline V gene lookup returns CDR1 SEHNR and CDR2 FQNEAQ (reference sequence). This CDR3 spans 18 amino acids. This CDR3 is CASSRDSYTSYSGNTIYF. CDR3 in DNA: TGTGCCAGCAGCCGGGACAGCTATACCTCCTACTCTGGAAACACCATATATTTT.

The V and J genes are TRBV19 and TRBJ1-5, with 7 positions matching TRBD1. Germline V gene sequence: CDR1 LNHDA, CDR2 SQIVND (reference sequence). This CDR3 has 14 amino acids. With V trimmed by 6 bases and J by 1 base, 3 bases remained unmatched. The CDR3 coding sequence is TGTGCCAGTAGCCCGACAGGGAGCAATCAGCCCCAGCATTTT. Its protein product is CASSPTGSNQPQHF.

This chain joins TRBV15 and TRBJ2-3, with D possibly being TRBD2 (6 bases). The germline V gene has CDR1 LNHNV and CDR2 YYDKDF (reference sequence). V gave up 6 bases and J gave up 1 base, with 8 bases separating them. This CDR3 comprises 13 residues. In DNA, the CDR3 is TGTGCCACCAGGGCTAGCGGCACAGATACGCAGTATTTT. It translates to CATRASGTDTQYF.

The V gene is TRBV6-2 or TRBV6-3, the J gene TRBJ1-5; 7 bases match TRBD1. The CDR3 runs 18 residues. CDR1 is MNHEY, CDR2 SVGEGT, per germline. J gave up 3 bases and V 0 bases, and 11 bases lay outside the gene matches. CDR3 DNA: TGTGCCAGCAGTTACTCCTCCGGGACAGCTTTCTCCAATCAGCCCCAGCATTTT. It encodes CASSYSSGTAFSNQPQHF.

The chain combines TRBV3-1 (or the pseudogene TRBV3-2) with TRBJ1-1, with D tentatively TRBD1 (5 bases). The germline gives CDR1 LGHDT, CDR2 YNNKEL (reference sequence). This CDR3 is 14 amino acids long. V was trimmed by 4 bases and J by 1 base, leaving 10 bases between them. The CDR3 loop reads CASSRGHPNTEAFF. Written as DNA, the CDR3 is TGTGCCAGCAGCCGAGGACACCCGAACACTGAAGCTTTCTTT.

This clone was counted once. Here the CDR3 DNA reads TGTGCCAGCCGGAGGGGGCACAATGAGCAGTTCTTC. Translated, it gives CASRRGHNEQFF. The chain has TRBV28 and TRBJ2-1, with D possibly TRBD1 on 7 matching bases. Germline V gene data show CDR1 as MDHEN and CDR2 as SYDVKM. CDR3 length: 12 residues. Deletions cut 8 bases from V and 5 bases from J, with 10 bases between. Complete variable domain (other parts from reference TRBV28 and TRBJ2-1): DVKVTQSSRYLVKRTGEKVFLECVQDMDHENMFWYRQDPGLGLRLIYFSYDVKMKEKGDIPEGYSVSREKKERFSLILESASTNQTSMYLCASRRGHNEQFFGPGTRLTVL.

This chain connects TRBV7-2 to TRBJ2-7; TRBD2 aligns across 15 bases. The CDR3 contains 16 residues. The germline V gene has CDR1 SGHTA and CDR2 FQGNSA. V was clipped by 2 bases and J by 9 bases; unmatched bases: 8. The CDR3 loop reads CASSLIPGLAGGRQYF. In DNA, the CDR3 is TGTGCCAGCAGCTTAATCCCGGGACTAGCGGGAGGAAGGCAGTACTTC.

The chain carries TRBV15 and TRBJ2-7, with a possible D match to TRBD2 (6 bases). Trimming left V 1 base short and J 3 bases short, with 7 bases between. The CDR3 has 13 amino acids. Germline V gene sequence: CDR1 LNHNV, CDR2 YYDKDF (reference sequence). CDR3 region: CATSRVGLYEQYF. For the CDR3, the DNA is TGTGCCACCAGCAGAGTGGGACTCTACGAGCAGTACTTC.

Regarding this clone: A read error may account for a junction end that differs from germline. The rearrangement links TRBV2 to TRBJ1-3; D not resolved. The CDR3 is 14 amino acids. Germline CDR1 and CDR2: SNHLY and FYNNEI. CDR3 residues: CASTLEGSGNTIYF. The CDR3 bases are TGTGCCAGCACCCTGGAGGGTTCTGGGAACACCATATATTTT.

This chain connects TRBV5-1 to TRBJ2-7; TRBD1 matches 11 bases. Trimming removed 4 bases from V and 2 bases from J; junction bases left unmatched: 11. This CDR3 is built from 17 residues. Germline V gene sequence: CDR1 SGHRS, CDR2 YFSETQ. Written as DNA, the CDR3 is TGCGCCAGCAGCCCCGGGGGGGGGACAGGGGGGCCCTACGAGCAGTACTTC. Protein sequence: CASSPGGGTGGPYEQYF.

The chain's CDR3 is CASSRGAGGEAFF. Here the CDR3 DNA reads TGCGCCAGCAGCCGGGGTGCGGGGGGTGAAGCTTTCTTT. This chain uses TRBV5-1 with TRBJ1-1, with D perhaps matching TRBD1 (5 bases). Germline CDR1 is SGHRS and CDR2 is YFSETQ. Trimming removed 4 bases at V and 7 bases at J, with 14 bases between. This CDR3 spans 13 amino acids.

The V gene is TRBV29-1, the J gene TRBJ2-2; 8 nucleotides align to TRBD1. There are 16 residues in the CDR3. Germline CDR1 and CDR2: SQVTM and ANQGSEA. V shed 4 bases and J 0 bases; nucleotides not matched to a gene: 7. The CDR3 reads CSVGRTGIANTGELFF. The CDR3 coding sequence is TGCAGCGTTGGAAGGACAGGGATCGCGAACACCGGGGAGCTGTTTTTT.

In nucleotides, the CDR3 is TGTGCCAGTAGAGTTCTGGGGGCTGGCACAGATACGCAGTATTTT. Amino acids: CASRVLGAGTDTQYF. The rearrangement uses TRBV19 and TRBJ2-3; weak D call: TRBD1 (6 bases). Per germline, CDR1 LNHDA and CDR2 SQIVND (reference sequence). The CDR3 is made up of 15 amino acids. Trimming took off 6 bases at V and 1 base at J, with 14 bases between the two ends.

This chain joins TRBV29-1 and TRBJ1-2, with 8 bases that match TRBD1. Losses at the gene ends were 3 bases for V and 5 bases for J; bases not matched to a gene: 2. This CDR3 is 12 amino acids long. Germline V CDR1 and CDR2: SQVTM, ANQGSEA. The CDR3 DNA sequence: TGCAGCGTTGATCAGGGGGCGTATGGCTACACCTTC. It encodes CSVDQGAYGYTF. Variable domain in full (rest from reference TRBV29-1 and TRBJ1-2): SAVISQKPSRDICQRGTSLTIQCQVDSQVTMMFWYRQQPGQSLTLIATANQGSEATYESGFVIDKFPISRPNLTFSTLTVSNMSPEDSSIYLCSVDQGAYGYTFGSGTRLTVV.